This entry lists 9 T cell receptor beta chains sequenced from one sample in a study of T cell responses to AZD1222 COVID-19 vaccine. Generated by immunoSEQ multiplex PCR, the TCRdb table keeps only in-frame clones and is missing some. The sample lists some 91,000 clones, 89% seen once, with over 2% in the top ten. The sequences come from peripheral blood, collected on day 0 of AZD1222 vaccination. Every receptor here comes from an adult in good health.

The chain recombines TRBV21-1 with TRBJ2-2; the table names TRBD1, a call not compared with the DNA. TRBV21-1 is labeled a pseudogene. There are 11 residues in the CDR3. The CDR3 region has the DNA TGTGCCAGCATCATCACCGGGGAGCTGTTTTTT. This codes for CASIITGELFF.

J is TRBJ1-1 and V is TRBV18, with a weak D call TRBD1 (5 bases). CDR1 is KGHSH and CDR2 is LQKENI in the germline V gene. V was shortened by 2 bases and J by 4 bases, with 11 bases between the two germline ends. The CDR3 totals 14 residues. The CDR3 region is CASSPAGGGTEAFF. CDR3 DNA: TGTGCCAGCTCACCAGCGGGGGGTGGCACTGAAGCTTTCTTT.

The V call is TRBV7-2, the J call TRBJ2-3, with 11 nucleotides matching TRBD2. CDR3 length: 17 amino acids. CDR1 is SGHTA, CDR2 FQGNSA, per germline. J was trimmed by 2 bases and V by 1 base; bases with no gene match: 5. The DNA for the CDR3 is TGTGCCAGCAGCTTAGAACTAGCGGGGGCCCCCACAGATACGCAGTATTTT. It translates to CASSLELAGAPTDTQYF. Using reference TRBV7-2 and TRBJ2-3 for the parts outside the CDR3, the full variable domain is GAGVSQSPSNKVTEKGKDVELRCDPISGHTALYWYRQSLGQGLEFLIYFQGNSAPDKSGLPSDRFSAERTGGSVSTLTIQRTQQEDSAVYLCASSLELAGAPTDTQYFGPGTRLTVL.

This rearrangement joins TRBV7-9 to TRBJ2-7, with TRBD2 matching 13 bases. CDR3 length: 15 residues. Germline V gives CDR1 SEHNR, CDR2 FQNEAQ (reference sequence). V shed 7 bases, J shed 5 bases, and the junction held 8 bases outside the gene matches. CDR3 amino acids: CASTGTSGKSHEQYF. The CDR3 region has the DNA TGTGCCAGCACTGGGACTAGCGGGAAATCCCACGAGCAGTACTTC.

This clone was counted between two and nine times. The CDR3: CASSLAPRWSSGNTIYF. In DNA form, the CDR3 reads TGTGCCAGCAGCTTAGCGCCGAGGTGGAGCTCTGGAAACACCATATATTTT. The chain joins TRBV7-8 to TRBJ1-3; D is ambiguous. The CDR3 totals 17 residues. Germline V CDR1 and CDR2: SGHVS, FQNEAQ. Trimming took off 0 bases at V and 0 bases at J, with 12 bases between the two ends.

The chain recombines TRBV11-2 with TRBJ2-1; 10 nucleotides match TRBD2. Germline-derived CDR1 and CDR2 are SGHAT and FQNNGV. V lost 5 bases and J lost 5; bases outside the gene matches: 9. This CDR3 contains 16 residues. The DNA for the CDR3 is TGTGCCAGCAGCCCGCTAGCGGGAGCAGGGCACAATGAGCAGTTCTTC. It specifies CASSPLAGAGHNEQFF.

The sample holds one count of this clone. CDR3 bases: TGTGCCAGCAGAACCGGGACAGGGAACTACTATGGCTACACCTTC. It translates to CASRTGTGNYYGYTF. The rearrangement links TRBV6-5 to TRBJ1-2; 9 bases fit TRBD1. Germline-derived CDR1 and CDR2 are MNHEY and SVGAGI. The junction had 8 bases not matched to a gene; V was cut back by 6 bases and J by 3 bases. The CDR3 is 15 residues long.

This chain links TRBV5-1 with TRBJ1-2; D ambiguous. V lost 0 bases and J 6 bases, leaving 9 bases between the germline ends. This CDR3 is built from 13 residues. The V gene's germline CDR1 is SGHRS and CDR2 YFSETQ. CDR3: CASSLAQADGYTF. Written as DNA, the CDR3 is TGCGCCAGCAGCTTGGCCCAGGCGGATGGCTACACCTTC.

The CDR3 region is CASSYLPSDSSYGYTF. The CDR3 bases are TGTGCCAGCAGTTACTTACCCTCGGACAGCAGTTATGGCTACACCTTC. The chain links TRBV6-5 to TRBJ1-2; perhaps TRBD1 as D (6 bases). V was clipped by 1 base and J by 5 bases, with 17 bases between them. The CDR3 has 16 amino acids. In germline, CDR1 is MNHEY, CDR2 SVGAGI.